The 27 T cell receptor beta chains reported below all come from one sample, sequenced in a study of T cell responses to AZD1222 COVID-19 vaccine. Using immunoSEQ multiplex PCR, the repertoire was profiled, and TCRdb retains in-frame clones only, with some absent. The table shows nearly 90,000 clones, with over 75% occurring only once. The sample was peripheral blood, taken on day 0 of AZD1222 vaccination. Every receptor here comes from an adult in good health.

This chain uses TRBV5-1 with TRBJ2-2; tentatively, D is TRBD2 (6 bases). From germline, CDR1 is SGHRS and CDR2 YFSETQ. The CDR3 is 13 amino acids. V was trimmed by 7 bases and J by 4 bases, leaving 11 bases between them. The CDR3 bases are TGCGCCAGCTCCCCCGGGAGCACCGGGGAGCTGTTTTTT. Residues: CASSPGSTGELFF.

This clone turned up a few times. The chain combines TRBV19 with TRBJ2-7, with TRBD2 as a possible D gene (5 bases). V was trimmed by 3 bases and J by 6 bases, leaving 9 bases between them. This CDR3 contains 12 residues. The germline V gene has CDR1 LNHDA and CDR2 SQIVND (reference sequence). CDR3 residues: CASSMWAGEQYF. DNA for the CDR3: TGTGCCAGTAGTATGTGGGCGGGCGAGCAGTACTTC.

The V call is TRBV18, the J call TRBJ1-1; D call uncertain. Trimming left V 2 bases short and J 0 bases short, with 13 bases between. Germline V gene lookup returns CDR1 KGHSH and CDR2 LQKENI. The length of the CDR3 is 16 residues. The CDR3 DNA is TGTGCCAGCTCACCAGAGATGGGCCGATTGAACACTGAAGCTTTCTTT. Translation: CASSPEMGRLNTEAFF.

The chain uses TRBV5-6 and TRBJ1-4, with 7 bases matching TRBD1. The trim removed 1 base at V and 8 bases at J, leaving 2 bases unmatched. The CDR3 contains 13 residues. Germline V lookup: CDR1 SGHDT, CDR2 YYEEEE. CDR3 protein: CASSLQGGEKLFF. As DNA, the CDR3 is TGTGCCAGCAGCTTGCAAGGGGGCGAAAAACTGTTTTTT.

This clone is a singleton in its sample. V is TRBV6-1 and J is TRBJ2-7; TRBD1 matches 7 bases. Germline V gene data show CDR1 as MNHNS and CDR2 as SASEGT. V lost 0 bases and J lost 3; bases outside the gene matches: 5. This CDR3 spans 15 amino acids. This CDR3 reads CASSEAARDSYEQYF. The CDR3 DNA reads TGTGCCAGCAGTGAAGCGGCCCGGGACAGCTACGAGCAGTACTTC.

The chain is built from TRBV25-1 and TRBJ2-7, with 8 bases fitting TRBD1. The CDR3 extends over 12 amino acids. The germline V gene encodes CDR1 MGHDK and CDR2 SYGVNS. The junction had 5 bases not matched to a gene; V was cut back by 6 bases and J by 7 bases. Written as DNA, the CDR3 is TGTGCCAGCAGGGACAGGGACCGAGAGCAGTACTTC. Protein sequence: CASRDRDREQYF.

This clone has just a few counts. This chain uses TRBV4-2 with TRBJ1-6, with TRBD1 matching over 10 bases. V lost 4 bases to trimming and J lost 8 bases; unmatched junction nucleotides: 5. The CDR3 spans 15 residues. CDR1 is LGHNA and CDR2 is YNFKEQ in the germline V gene. The CDR3 coding sequence is TGTGCCAGCAGCCGAGAAGGACAGGGGGATTCACCCCTCCACTTT. Translation gives CASSREGQGDSPLHF.

The V gene is TRBV28, the J gene TRBJ1-2; 8 nucleotides match TRBD1. CDR3 length: 14 residues. Germline trimming cut 7 bases from V and 7 bases from J; bases unmatched to any gene: 11. Germline CDR1 reads MDHEN; CDR2 reads SYDVKM. The CDR3 sequence is CASTLTGTGPGYTF. As DNA, the CDR3 is TGTGCCAGCACCCTCACCGGGACAGGCCCTGGCTACACCTTC.

The chain links TRBV19 to TRBJ1-3; D gene uncertain. There are 13 residues in the CDR3. Germline V lookup: CDR1 LNHDA, CDR2 SQIVND (reference sequence). Trimming removed 7 bases from V and 0 bases from J, with 7 bases in between. The CDR3, as DNA: TGTGCCAGTATGGGATACTCTGGAAACACCATATATTTT. Translating gives CASMGYSGNTIYF.

A single count supports this clone. The CDR3 loop is CASKTGLSTDTQYF. The CDR3 DNA follows: TGTGCCAGCAAGACAGGGCTCAGCACAGATACGCAGTATTTT. The chain employs TRBV2 and TRBJ2-3; 7 positions agree with TRBD1. The V gene's germline CDR1 is SNHLY and CDR2 FYNNEI. CDR3 length: 14 amino acids. V shed 7 bases, J shed 0 bases, and the junction held 4 bases outside the gene matches.

The V gene is TRBV11-3, the J gene TRBJ2-7, with TRBD2 matching over 12 bases. Germline CDR1 and CDR2: SGHNT and YENEEA. Trimming removed 5 bases from V and 2 bases from J; junction bases left unmatched: 4. CDR3 length equals 15 residues. Written as DNA, the CDR3 is TGTGCCAGCAGCACCCGGACTAGCGGGACCTACGAGCAGTACTTC. This translates into CASSTRTSGTYEQYF.

J is TRBJ1-1 and V is TRBV30; tentative D call: TRBD1 (5 bases). CDR3 length equals 15 residues. Trimming took off 0 bases at V and 1 base at J, with 12 bases between the two ends. Germline V gene sequence: CDR1 GTSNPN, CDR2 SVGIG (reference sequence). CDR3 bases: TGTGCCTGGAGTGTATGGGGCGCCCGGAACACTGAAGCTTTCTTT. It translates to CAWSVWGARNTEAFF.

The chain is built from TRBV2 and TRBJ1-5; D possibly corresponds to TRBD1 (5 bases). Trimming removed 5 bases at V and 0 bases at J, with 14 bases between. Germline values: CDR1 SNHLY, CDR2 FYNNEI. The CDR3 sequence is 16 residues long. The CDR3 DNA reads TGTGCCAGCAGTCGGGACCGTTCTGATAGCAATCAGCCCCAGCATTTT. It codes for CASSRDRSDSNQPQHF.

This clone turned up a few times. The DNA of the CDR3 is TGTGCCAGCAGTTCCAATACCCTGACTCCCAGTGAGCAGTACTTC. Translating gives CASSSNTLTPSEQYF. The rearrangement joins TRBV6-2 or TRBV6-3 to TRBJ2-7; D is uncertain. This CDR3 contains 15 residues. Trimming removed 4 bases at V and 7 bases at J, with 20 bases between. CDR1 is MNHEY, CDR2 SVGEGT, per germline.

The V gene is TRBV19, the J gene TRBJ2-7, with D unresolved. Trimming cost V 3 bases and J 0 bases, with 12 bases left between them. The CDR3 loop spans 15 amino acids. Germline V gene lookup returns CDR1 LNHDA and CDR2 SQIVND (reference sequence). The CDR3 region is CASSIEHGSSYEQYF. CDR3 DNA: TGTGCCAGTAGTATCGAACATGGCTCCTCCTACGAGCAGTACTTC.

The sample holds one count of this clone. V usage is TRBV7-9 and J usage is TRBJ1-5, with unresolved D. V gave up 1 base and J gave up 7 bases, with 8 bases separating them. Per germline, CDR1 SEHNR and CDR2 FQNEAQ (reference sequence). This CDR3 comprises 13 residues. CDR3 amino acids: CASSLGPLQPQHF. The DNA for the CDR3 is TGTGCCAGCAGCTTAGGGCCACTCCAGCCCCAGCATTTT.

The genes are TRBV7-8 and TRBJ2-3, with 7 bases aligning to TRBD1. Germline V gene sequence: CDR1 SGHVS, CDR2 FQNEAQ. Trimming took 3 bases from V and 3 from J; bases not matched to a gene: 6. The CDR3 sequence is 15 residues long. In nucleotides, the CDR3 is TGTGCCAGCAGCTTGGCCAGGGGGTATACAGATACGCAGTATTTT. Its protein is CASSLARGYTDTQYF.

The J gene is TRBJ2-1, the V gene TRBV6-1; tentative D call: TRBD2 (5 bases). CDR1 is MNHNS, CDR2 SASEGT, per germline. This CDR3 spans 15 amino acids. Trimming stripped 1 base from V and 2 bases from J, with 9 bases between. CDR3 nucleotides: TGTGCCAGCAGTGAAGGAGCGGCTACCTACAATGAGCAGTTCTTC. Translating it yields CASSEGAATYNEQFF.

The V gene is TRBV10-3, the J gene TRBJ2-7; 8 positions match TRBD1. V was clipped by 4 bases and J by 2 bases; unmatched bases: 4. The CDR3 consists of 14 residues. The germline gives CDR1 ENHRY, CDR2 SYGVKD. The CDR3 loop reads CAISGTGKAYEQYF. CDR3 in DNA: TGTGCCATCAGTGGGACAGGGAAGGCCTACGAGCAGTACTTC.

This sequence joins TRBV5-4 and TRBJ2-7, with D perhaps assigned TRBD1 or TRBD2 (5 bases each). This CDR3 has 12 residues. With 0 bases removed from V and 6 bases from J, the gap between germline ends came to 7 bases. CDR1 is SGHNT, CDR2 YYREEE, per germline (reference sequence). CDR3 sequence: CASSLGGTEQYF. CDR3 bases: TGTGCCAGCAGCTTGGGAGGGACCGAGCAGTACTTC.

This chain connects TRBV20-1 to TRBJ1-2; the D is unclear. The CDR3 extends over 11 amino acids. Germline assignment: CDR1 DFQATT and CDR2 SNEGSKA (reference sequence). V was trimmed by 3 bases and J by 8 bases, leaving 10 bases between them. CDR3 bases: TGCAGTGCTAGGACGGTAGGGGGCTACACCTTC. It encodes CSARTVGGYTF.

The chain links TRBV7-3 to TRBJ1-3; 7 bases match TRBD1. Germline loops: CDR1 SGHTA, CDR2 FQGTGA. The CDR3 covers 15 residues. The V segment lost 0 bases and the J segment 3 bases; nucleotides outside the gene matches: 2. The CDR3 nucleotides read TGTGCCAGCAGCTTAACAGGGGGCATTGGAAACACCATATATTTT. Residues: CASSLTGGIGNTIYF.

This rearrangement joins TRBV9 to TRBJ2-7, with no clear D. V lost 0 bases and J lost 4, with 11 bases in between. CDR3 length equals 14 residues. CDR1 is SGDLS and CDR2 is YYNGEE in the germline V gene. CDR3 region: CASSVALVAYEQYF. In nucleotides, the CDR3 is TGTGCCAGCAGCGTAGCTTTGGTGGCGTACGAGCAGTACTTC.

This chain connects TRBV7-9 to TRBJ1-4, with a possible D match to TRBD1 (5 bases). The CDR3 loop spans 15 amino acids. Per the germline V gene, CDR1 is SEHNR and CDR2 is FQNEAQ (reference sequence). The germline V and J ends were trimmed by 3 bases and 4 bases, with 12 bases remaining between them. The CDR3 region has the DNA TGTGCCAGCAGCTTCTATCGACAGCGTAATGAAAAACTGTTTTTT. It encodes CASSFYRQRNEKLFF.

This clone was found once. DNA for the CDR3: TGTGCCAGCTCACCGCGGAGGGACAGGGGCCCTGATTTAGCCAAAAACATTCAGTACTTC. Its translation is CASSPRRDRGPDLAKNIQYF. The gene calls are TRBV18 and TRBJ2-4; 10 nucleotides agree with TRBD1. Trimming at V came to 3 bases and at J to 0 bases, leaving 14 bases not matched to a gene. Germline values: CDR1 KGHSH, CDR2 LQKENI. The CDR3 is 20 residues long.

The genes are TRBV6-2 or TRBV6-3 and TRBJ1-5; perhaps TRBD1 as D (5 bases). Trimming took off 2 bases at V and 2 bases at J, with 13 bases between the two ends. The CDR3 covers 16 residues. Germline V lookup: CDR1 MNHEY, CDR2 SVGEGT. CDR3 in amino acids: CASSYIAQGGNQPQHF. DNA of the CDR3: TGTGCCAGCAGTTACATCGCCCAGGGTGGCAATCAGCCCCAGCATTTT.

V gene TRBV19 combines with J gene TRBJ1-1, with D perhaps matching TRBD1 (6 bases). With 4 bases removed from V and 6 bases from J, the gap between germline ends came to 6 bases. Germline CDR1 and CDR2: LNHDA and SQIVND (reference sequence). CDR3 length equals 11 residues. CDR3 DNA sequence: TGTGCCAGTAGTAAGGGGGCTGAAGCTTTCTTT. Translation: CASSKGAEAFF. The full variable domain, in which reference TRBV19 and TRBJ1-1 provide the parts outside the CDR3, is DGGITQSPKYLFRKEGQNVTLSCEQNLNHDAMYWYRQDPGQGLRLIYYSQIVNDFQKGDIAEGYSVSREKKESFPLTVTSAQKNPTAFYLCASSKGAEAFFGQGTRLTVV.